This T cell receptor (beta chain) was documented in a study of beta chain features in type 1 diabetes. Turning to this clone: What it binds is unknown.

Expressed TCRB transcripts were sequenced because the entire RNA isolate underwent reverse transcription. Sequencing of naive, central memory and regulatory T cell samples gave an average of roughly 3.5 million reads. The table came from immunoSEQ multiplex PCR; TCRdb's copy has only in-frame clones and leaves some out. Here the sample spans 45,000 to 65,000 clones, 50% to 55% being singletons. Germline V CDR1 and CDR2: MDHEN, SYDVKM. The V and J ends lost 6 bases and 3 bases, in that order; junction bases with no gene match: 7. The CDR3 extends over 14 amino acids. Whole-study results and caveats: People with Type 1 diabetes carried modestly yet significantly shorter TCRB CDR3s in all four CD4+ subsets. Relative to healthy donors, patients appeared to have naive, central memory and Treg TCRB repertoires that were more similar.

This chain uses TRBV28 with TRBJ1-1, with 7 bases matching TRBD1. The sequenced material came from Tregs from blood. This TCR came from a middle-aged woman with type 1 diabetes. CDR3 residues: CASSSGGMDTEAFF. CDR3 nucleotides: TGTGCCAGCAGCTCAGGGGGAATGGACACTGAAGCTTTCTTT. The variable domain in full, completed from reference TRBV28 and TRBJ1-1, reads DVKVTQSSRYLVKRTGEKVFLECVQDMDHENMFWYRQDPGLGLRLIYFSYDVKMKEKGDIPEGYSVSREKKERFSLILESASTNQTSMYLCASSSGGMDTEAFFGQGTRLTVV.